The present TCR beta chain was sequenced within a study of cytomegalovirus exposure and HLA in healthy donors. General study findings and limits: Three chains tied to CMV proved CMV antigen-specific in vitro. As a later analysis revealed, the rate of TCR association differed by HLA locus, with DRB1 most and HLA-C fewest.

Primers: 60 Vbeta forward and 13 Jbeta reverse. Profiled with immunoSEQ multiplex PCR; TCRdb holds only in-frame clones, not every one. The data hold 100,000 to 150,000 clones, with more than 60% observed a single time. As regards this clone: Its antigen is undetermined.

In germline, CDR1 is SGHTA, CDR2 FQGNSA. V was cut by 1 base and J by 5 bases, with 12 bases left in between. The CDR3 has 15 amino acids. Sequenced material: PBMCs. The sequence derives from a woman in her thirties or forties in good health and CMV-seronegative. The chain is built from TRBV7-2 and TRBJ2-1, with D possibly TRBD2 on 5 matching bases. CDR3 bases: TGTGCCAGCAGCTTAGAGTCTAGCAGTAACAATGAGCAGTTCTTC. Its translation is CASSLESSSNNEQFF.